The present T cell receptor (beta chain) was sequenced within a study of technical replicates of blood from a handful of donors. Sequencing used immunoSEQ multiplex PCR; TCRdb keeps in-frame clones, though not all of them. The data hold about 83,000 clones, with roughly 91% observed a single time. The germline CDR1 and CDR2 sequences are SQVTM and ANQGSEA. V lost 8 bases to trimming and J lost 0 bases, with 7 bases between them. The CDR3 is 12 amino acids. Sequenced: T cells isolated from PBMCs. The chain combines TRBV29-1 with TRBJ2-2; D unclear. This TCR came from a human donor in good health. CDR3 in DNA: TGCAGCACCCAGGCGAACACCGGGGAGCTGTTTTTT. This translates into CSTQANTGELFF.